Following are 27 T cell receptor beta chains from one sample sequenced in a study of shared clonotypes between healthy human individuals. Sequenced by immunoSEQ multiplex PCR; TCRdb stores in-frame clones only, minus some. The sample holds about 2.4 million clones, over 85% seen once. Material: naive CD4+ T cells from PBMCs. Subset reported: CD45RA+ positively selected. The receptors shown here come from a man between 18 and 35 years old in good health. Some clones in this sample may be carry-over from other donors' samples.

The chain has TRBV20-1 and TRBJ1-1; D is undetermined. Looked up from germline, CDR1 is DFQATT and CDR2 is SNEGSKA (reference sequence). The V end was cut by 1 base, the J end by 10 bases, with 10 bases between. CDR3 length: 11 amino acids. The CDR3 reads CSARVRDRAFF. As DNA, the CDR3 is TGCAGTGCTAGAGTCCGGGATCGAGCTTTCTTT.

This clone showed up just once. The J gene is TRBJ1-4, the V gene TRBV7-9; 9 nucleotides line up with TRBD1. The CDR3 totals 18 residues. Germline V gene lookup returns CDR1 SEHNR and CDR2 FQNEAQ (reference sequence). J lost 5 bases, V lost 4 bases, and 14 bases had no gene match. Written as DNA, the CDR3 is TGTGCCAGCAGCTCATACGTCCGACGGGACAGGGAGAATGAAAAACTGTTTTTT. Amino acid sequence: CASSSYVRRDRENEKLFF.

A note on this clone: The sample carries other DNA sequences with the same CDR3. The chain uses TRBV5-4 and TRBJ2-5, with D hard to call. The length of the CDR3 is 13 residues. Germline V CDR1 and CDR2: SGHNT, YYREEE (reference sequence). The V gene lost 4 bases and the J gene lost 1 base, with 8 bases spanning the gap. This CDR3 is CASSLTSQETQYF. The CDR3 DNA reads TGTGCCAGCAGCCTTACAAGCCAAGAGACCCAGTACTTC.

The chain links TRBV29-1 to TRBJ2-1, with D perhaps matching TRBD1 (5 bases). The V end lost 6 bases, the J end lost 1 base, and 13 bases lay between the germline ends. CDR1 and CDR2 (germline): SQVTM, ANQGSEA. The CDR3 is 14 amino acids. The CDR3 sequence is CSVKGAPSYNEQFF. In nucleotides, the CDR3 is TGCAGCGTCAAAGGGGCCCCTTCCTACAATGAGCAGTTCTTC.

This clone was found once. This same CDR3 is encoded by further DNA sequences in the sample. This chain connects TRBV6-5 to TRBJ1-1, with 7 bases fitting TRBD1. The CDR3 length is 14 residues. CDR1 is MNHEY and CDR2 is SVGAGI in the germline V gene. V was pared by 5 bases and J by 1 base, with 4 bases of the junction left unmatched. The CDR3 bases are TGTGCCAGCAGTCGGACAGGAGCGAACACTGAAGCTTTCTTT. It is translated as CASSRTGANTEAFF.

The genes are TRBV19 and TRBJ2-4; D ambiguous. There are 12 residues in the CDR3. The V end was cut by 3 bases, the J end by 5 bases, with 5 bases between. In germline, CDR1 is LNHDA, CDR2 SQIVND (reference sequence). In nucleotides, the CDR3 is TGTGCCAGTAGTATGGTCCAAAACATTCAGTACTTC. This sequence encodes CASSMVQNIQYF.

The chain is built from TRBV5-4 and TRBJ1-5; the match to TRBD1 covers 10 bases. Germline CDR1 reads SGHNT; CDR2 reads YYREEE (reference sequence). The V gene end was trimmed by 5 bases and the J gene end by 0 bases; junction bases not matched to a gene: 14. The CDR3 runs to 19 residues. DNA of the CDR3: TGTGCCAGCAGACCTTCCCGGGACAGGGGACACTATAGCAATCAGCCCCAGCATTTT. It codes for CASRPSRDRGHYSNQPQHF.

The CDR3 is CASREDRLNTGELFF. For the CDR3, the DNA is TGTGCCAGCAGAGAAGACAGGCTTAACACCGGGGAGCTGTTTTTT. V is TRBV28 and J is TRBJ2-2; the D gene is possibly TRBD1 (6 bases). V was trimmed by 6 bases and J by 2 bases, leaving 13 bases between them. This CDR3 has 15 residues. Germline V gives CDR1 MDHEN, CDR2 SYDVKM.

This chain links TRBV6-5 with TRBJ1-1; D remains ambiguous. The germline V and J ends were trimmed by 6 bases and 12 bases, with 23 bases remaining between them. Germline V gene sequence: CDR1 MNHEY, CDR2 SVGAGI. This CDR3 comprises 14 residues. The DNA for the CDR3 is TGTGCCAGCAGAGCCCCTGGGTCCCCTATTGGGTCTTTCTTT. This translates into CASRAPGSPIGSFF.

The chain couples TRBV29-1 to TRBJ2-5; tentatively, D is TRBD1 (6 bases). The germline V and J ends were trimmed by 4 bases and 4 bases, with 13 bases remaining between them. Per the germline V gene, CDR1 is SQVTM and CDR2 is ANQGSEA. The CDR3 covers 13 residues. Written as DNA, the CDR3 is TGCAGCGTTGGGGGGCGGGTTACAGAGACCCAGTACTTC. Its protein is CSVGGRVTETQYF.

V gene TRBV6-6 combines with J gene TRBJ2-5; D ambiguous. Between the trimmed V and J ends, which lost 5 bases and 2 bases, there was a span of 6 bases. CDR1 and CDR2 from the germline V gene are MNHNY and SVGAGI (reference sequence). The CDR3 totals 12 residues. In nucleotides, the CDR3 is TGTGCCAGCAGTACGAGTCAAGAGACCCAGTACTTC. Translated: CASSTSQETQYF.

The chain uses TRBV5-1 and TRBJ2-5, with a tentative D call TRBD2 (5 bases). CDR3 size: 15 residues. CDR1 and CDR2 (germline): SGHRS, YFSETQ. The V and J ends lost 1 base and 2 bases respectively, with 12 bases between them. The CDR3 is CASSLFLGDQETQYF. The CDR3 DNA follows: TGCGCCAGCAGCTTGTTTCTCGGGGATCAAGAGACCCAGTACTTC.

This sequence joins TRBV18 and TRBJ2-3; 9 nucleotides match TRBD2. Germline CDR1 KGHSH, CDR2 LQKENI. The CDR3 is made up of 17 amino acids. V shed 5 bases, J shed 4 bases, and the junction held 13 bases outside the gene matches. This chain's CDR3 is CASSRTIAGATPDTQYF. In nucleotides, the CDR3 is TGTGCCAGCTCAAGGACCATAGCGGGAGCGACCCCAGATACGCAGTATTTT.

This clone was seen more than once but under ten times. CDR3: CASTEGTEPSYEQYF. The CDR3 DNA reads as TGTGCCAGCACTGAGGGTACAGAGCCCTCCTACGAGCAGTACTTC. The rearrangement links TRBV6-1 to TRBJ2-7; a weak D match, TRBD2 (5 bases). The CDR3 has 15 amino acids. V shed 7 bases and J shed 0 bases, with 16 bases lying between them. Germline CDR1 reads MNHNS; CDR2 reads SASEGT.

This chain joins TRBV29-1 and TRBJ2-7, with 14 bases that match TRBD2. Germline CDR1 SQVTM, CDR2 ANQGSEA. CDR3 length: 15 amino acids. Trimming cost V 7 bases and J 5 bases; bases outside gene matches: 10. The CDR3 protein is CSGGTSGRPNHEQYF. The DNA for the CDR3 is TGCAGCGGAGGGACTAGCGGGAGACCAAACCACGAGCAGTACTTC.

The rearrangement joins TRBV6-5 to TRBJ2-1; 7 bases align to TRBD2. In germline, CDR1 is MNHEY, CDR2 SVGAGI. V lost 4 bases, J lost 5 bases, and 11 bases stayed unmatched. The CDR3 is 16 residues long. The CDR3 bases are TGTGCCAGCAGTTTAGGGAGGCCTAGCGGTCACAATGAGCAGTTCTTC. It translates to CASSLGRPSGHNEQFF.

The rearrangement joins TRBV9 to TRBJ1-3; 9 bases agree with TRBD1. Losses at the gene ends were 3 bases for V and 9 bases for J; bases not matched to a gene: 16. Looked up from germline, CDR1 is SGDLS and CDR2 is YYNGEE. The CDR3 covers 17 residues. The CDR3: CASSAPAGQGGSGTIYF. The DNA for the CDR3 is TGTGCCAGCAGCGCACCGGCGGGACAGGGAGGATCGGGCACCATATATTTT.

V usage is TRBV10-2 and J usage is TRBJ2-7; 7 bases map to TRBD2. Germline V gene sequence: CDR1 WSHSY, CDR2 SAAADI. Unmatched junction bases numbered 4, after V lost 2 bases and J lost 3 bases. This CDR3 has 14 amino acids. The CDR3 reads CASSEVGEGYEQYF. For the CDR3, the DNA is TGCGCCAGCAGTGAGGTCGGGGAGGGCTACGAGCAGTACTTC.

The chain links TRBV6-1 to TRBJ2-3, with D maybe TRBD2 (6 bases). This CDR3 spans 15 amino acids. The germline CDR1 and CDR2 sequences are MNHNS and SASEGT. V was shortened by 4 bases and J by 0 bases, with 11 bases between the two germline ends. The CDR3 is CASSVQRVSTDTQYF. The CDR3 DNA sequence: TGTGCCAGCAGTGTTCAGCGGGTCAGCACAGATACGCAGTATTTT.

CDR3 in DNA: TGCGCCAGCAGCCAAACCGGGACTCCGAACTACAATGAGCAGTTCTTC. Translated: CASSQTGTPNYNEQFF. The chain links TRBV4-1 to TRBJ2-1; a weak D match, TRBD2 (6 bases). The germline V gene encodes CDR1 MGHRA and CDR2 YSYEKL. The CDR3 extends over 16 amino acids. V was shortened by 2 bases and J by 3 bases, with 14 bases between the two germline ends.

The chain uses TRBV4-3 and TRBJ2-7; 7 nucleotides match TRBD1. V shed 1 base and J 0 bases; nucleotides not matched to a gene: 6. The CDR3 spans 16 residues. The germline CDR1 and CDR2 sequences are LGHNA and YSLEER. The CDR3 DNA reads TGCGCCAGCAGCCAAGGAGGGGGACAGAGCTCCTACGAGCAGTACTTC. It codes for CASSQGGGQSSYEQYF.

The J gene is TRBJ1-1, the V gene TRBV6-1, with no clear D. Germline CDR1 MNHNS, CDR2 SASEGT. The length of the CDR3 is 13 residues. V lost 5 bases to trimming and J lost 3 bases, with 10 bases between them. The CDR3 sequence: CASSSPGDTEAFF. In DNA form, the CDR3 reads TGTGCCAGCAGTTCCCCCGGGGACACTGAAGCTTTCTTT.

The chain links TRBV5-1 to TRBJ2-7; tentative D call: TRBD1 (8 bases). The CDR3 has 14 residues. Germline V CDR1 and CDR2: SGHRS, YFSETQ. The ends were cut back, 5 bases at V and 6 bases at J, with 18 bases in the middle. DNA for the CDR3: TGCGCCAGCAGTTACAGGGGGGGTTCGACCGAGCAGTACTTC. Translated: CASSYRGGSTEQYF.

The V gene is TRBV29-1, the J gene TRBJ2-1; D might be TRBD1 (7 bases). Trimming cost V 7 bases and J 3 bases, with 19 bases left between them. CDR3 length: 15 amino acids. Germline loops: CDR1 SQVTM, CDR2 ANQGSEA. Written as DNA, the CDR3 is TGCAGCGCCCCGAAGTCCAGGGGGGACTACAATGAGCAGTTCTTC. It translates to CSAPKSRGDYNEQFF.

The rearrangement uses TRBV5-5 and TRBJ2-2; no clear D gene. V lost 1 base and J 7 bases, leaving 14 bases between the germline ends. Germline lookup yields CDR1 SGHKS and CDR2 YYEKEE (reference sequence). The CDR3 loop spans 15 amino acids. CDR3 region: CASSLLNYLNGELFF. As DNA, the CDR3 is TGTGCCAGCAGCTTGTTGAACTACCTTAACGGGGAGCTGTTTTTT.

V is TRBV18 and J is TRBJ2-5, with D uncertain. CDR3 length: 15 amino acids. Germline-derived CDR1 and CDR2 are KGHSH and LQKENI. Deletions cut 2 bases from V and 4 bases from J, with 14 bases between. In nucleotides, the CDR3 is TGTGCCAGCTCACCAATGAACTACCTGGGAGAGACCCAGTACTTC. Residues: CASSPMNYLGETQYF.

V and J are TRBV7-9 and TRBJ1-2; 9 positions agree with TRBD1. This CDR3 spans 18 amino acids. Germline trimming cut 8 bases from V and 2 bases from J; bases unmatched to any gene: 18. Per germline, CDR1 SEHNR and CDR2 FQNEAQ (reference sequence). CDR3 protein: CASRRPGQGVIKNYGYTF. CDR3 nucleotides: TGTGCCAGCCGCCGACCGGGACAGGGTGTAATCAAGAACTATGGCTACACCTTC.